These T cell receptor beta chains were read from a single sample in a study of control samples from healthy donors and cancer patients. Produced via immunoSEQ multiplex PCR; TCRdb's table is partial and in-frame only. Of some 150,000 clones listed, 93% are singletons. The sample comprised blood. The source is a man aged 50-60 years in good health. Both conserved end residues are part of each CDR3. D genes are given only for firm matches. Where a row states a size, it is once, few, many or the class of an expanded clone; other rows omit it.

>.|15|TRBV4-2|TRBJ2-1|.
TGTGCCAGCAGCCAGGACCGGGATACCTACAATGAGCAGTTCTTC
CASSQDRDTYNEQFF
>.|16|TRBV27|TRBJ2-2|.
TGTGCCAGCAGTTTAATGGTAGCGGTAAACACCGGGGAGCTGTTTTTT
CASSLMVAVNTGELFF
>.|13|TRBV27|TRBJ1-6|.
TGTGCCAGCAGTCCCCGGGACAATTCACCCCTCCACTTT
CASSPRDNSPLHF
>.|18|TRBV21-1|TRBJ2-1|.
TGTGCCAGCAGCAAGGTAGGGGGCGTGGGTGGCTCCTACAATGAGCAGTTCTTC
CASSKVGGVGGSYNEQFF
>.|16|TRBV28|TRBJ2-3|TRBD2
TGTGCCAGCAGTTTAGCGGGAGGGCTGAGGGGAGATACGCAGTATTTT
CASSLAGGLRGDTQYF
>.|19|TRBV18|TRBJ2-3|TRBD2
TGTGCCAGCTCAAAGAATCGACTAGCGGGAGATACTAGCACAGATACGCAGTATTTT
CASSKNRLAGDTSTDTQYF
>.|14|TRBV4-1|TRBJ2-3|.
TGCGCCAGCAGCCAGCTGAGTTGGTGGGATACGCAGTATTTT
CASSQLSWWDTQYF
>.|13|TRBV6-4|TRBJ2-2|.
TGTGCCACCAGACGGATGAACACCGGGGAGCTGTTTTTT
CATRRMNTGELFF
>.|18|TRBV5-6|TRBJ1-6|.
TGTGCCAGCAGTCACAACCAACCTCAGAGCTCCTATAATTCACCCCTCCACTTT
CASSHNQPQSSYNSPLHF
>.|15|TRBV28|TRBJ1-5|.
TGTGCCAGCACCCTAAGGGGGTATAGCAATCAGCCCCAGCATTTT
CASTLRGYSNQPQHF
>once|16|TRBV5-1|TRBJ2-5|TRBD1
TGCGCCAGCAGCTTCACCGGGACAGGGGGCGCGAAGACCCAGTACTTC
CASSFTGTGGAKTQYF
>.|15|TRBV29-1|TRBJ2-3|TRBD2
TGCAGCGTACAAAGTTGGGGGGGAAGCACAGATACGCAGTATTTT
CSVQSWGGSTDTQYF
>.|12|TRBV5-4|TRBJ1-2|.
TGTGCCAGCACCCTGAGGGGGTACGGCTACACCTTC
CASTLRGYGYTF
>.|12|TRBV28|TRBJ1-2|TRBD1
TGTGCCAGCAGACCAACAGGGGTTGGCTACACCTTC
CASRPTGVGYTF
>.|15|TRBV6-5|TRBJ1-1|TRBD1
TGTGCCAGCAGTTACTCGGGACAGGGGGACACTGAAGCTTTCTTT
CASSYSGQGDTEAFF
>few|14|TRBV3-1/TRBV3-2|TRBJ1-6|TRBD1
TGTGCCAGCAGCCCGGGACAGGAAGATTCACCCCTCCACTTT
CASSPGQEDSPLHF
>once|14|TRBV3-1/TRBV3-2|TRBJ1-1|TRBD1
TGTGCCAGCAGCCAAATCGAGGGGGCCACTGAAGCTTTCTTT
CASSQIEGATEAFF
>few|15|TRBV7-9|TRBJ1-2|TRBD1
TGTGCCAGCAGCCCGGGGACAGAAACTAACTATGGCTACACCTTC
CASSPGTETNYGYTF
>.|14|TRBV28|TRBJ2-7|TRBD2
TGTGCCAGCAACTTAGCGGGAGGTAAATACGAGCAGTACTTC
CASNLAGGKYEQYF
>.|16|TRBV12-5|TRBJ1-4|.
TGTGCTAGTGGTTTGGTAAAAAGGTGCAATGATGAAAAACTGTTTTTT
CASGLVKRCNDEKLFF